A selection of T cell receptor beta chains follows, all from one sample in a study of T-cell memory formation after mild COVID-19. TCRdb processed the 5' RACE reads anew with MiXCR; each CDR3 protein has one entry. This table holds around 90,000 distinct CDR3 sequences, approximately 15% found once. Sequences were obtained from PBMCs or a T cell subset sorted from them (not recorded which). The source of these receptors is a man aged 18-30 years who had mild COVID-19 (a few samples of this study predate the infection). Cell type and time point are not known. Both conserved end residues are part of each CDR3. The D gene is left open where the match is weak. Clone size is stated in some rows and not others, as once, few, many or a class when expanded.

few	NA	TRBV11-2	TRBJ2-6	14	TGTGCCAGCACCCCCGGGTCTGGGGCCAACGTCCTGACTTTC	CASTPGSGANVLTF
NA	NA	TRBV4-3	TRBJ1-5	14	TGCGCCAGCAGCCAAGATTCCGGGAATCAGCCCCAGCATTTT	CASSQDSGNQPQHF
many	NA	TRBV4-3	TRBJ1-2	14	TGCGCCAGCAGCCAAGTAGAGGGCGGCTATGGCTACACCTTC	CASSQVEGGYGYTF
few	NA	TRBV9	TRBJ1-6	15	TGTGCCAGCAGCGTAAAGACAGAGAATAATTCACCCCTCCACTTT	CASSVKTENNSPLHF
NA	NA	TRBV5-1	TRBJ1-1	15	TGCGCCAGCAGCTTCGGACAGAGAGGGAACACTGAAGCTTTCTTT	CASSFGQRGNTEAFF
few	NA	TRBV12-3/TRBV12-4	TRBJ2-7	14	TGTGCCAGCACCCCTAGCGCATCCAGTTACGAGCAGTACTTC	CASTPSASSYEQYF
many	TRBD2	TRBV7-9	TRBJ2-4	18	TGTGCCAGCAGCTCGACAGATTCTAGCGGGGGGCCGGGAAACATTCAGTACTTC	CASSSTDSSGGPGNIQYF
many	NA	TRBV7-6	TRBJ2-7	17	TGTGCCAGCAGCCCCCTCAAACAGGAGACCGGATACTACGAGCAGTACTTC	CASSPLKQETGYYEQYF
NA	TRBD2	TRBV20-1	TRBJ2-1	15	TGCAGTGCCCCGGGGGGGAGCTATTCCTACAATGAGCAGTTCTTC	CSAPGGSYSYNEQFF
NA	TRBD1	TRBV6-2/TRBV6-3	TRBJ1-1	16	TGTGCCAGCAGTCCCCGGACAGGGCCAAGTCAGGGTGAAGCTTTCTTT	CASSPRTGPSQGEAFF
many	TRBD1	TRBV6-2/TRBV6-3	TRBJ1-1	15	TGTGCCAGCAGTTACTCCGGGACAGGGTCGGCTGAAGCTTTCTTT	CASSYSGTGSAEAFF
many	NA	TRBV15	TRBJ2-3	19	TGTGCCACCCGGTGGTTGGGCAGGGTGGGTGAGTTCACAGGAGATACGCAGTATTTT	CATRWLGRVGEFTGDTQYF
NA	NA	TRBV4-3	TRBJ1-2	14	TGCGCCAGCAGCCTGGGGGAGCCTAACTATGGCTACACCTTC	CASSLGEPNYGYTF
NA	NA	TRBV7-8	TRBJ2-1	15	TGTGCCAGCAGTCGAATAGGGGCATTGAACAATGAGCAGTTCTTC	CASSRIGALNNEQFF
NA	TRBD2	TRBV20-1	TRBJ2-5	14	TGCAGTGCTGGTGGACTAGCGGACTTTGAGACCCAGTACTTC	CSAGGLADFETQYF
many	NA	TRBV6-4	TRBJ2-7	14	TGTGCCAGCAGTCCAGCTCCCTTCTCCTACGAGCAGTACTTC	CASSPAPFSYEQYF
few	NA	TRBV7-9	TRBJ2-4	17	TGTGCCAGCAGCCCCGCTGAAGGTTACCCGTTCAAAAACATTCAGTACTTC	CASSPAEGYPFKNIQYF
NA	NA	TRBV6-2/TRBV6-3	TRBJ1-1	12	TGTGCCAGCAGCCTCACATGGCTTGAAGCTTTCTTT	CASSLTWLEAFF
few	TRBD1	TRBV6-5	TRBJ1-2	13	TGTGCCAGCAGTTACGGACAGGGGGGAGGCTACACCTTC	CASSYGQGGGYTF
NA	TRBD2	TRBV5-1	TRBJ2-5	15	TGCGCCAGCAGCTTGGTGATTAGCGGGGGAGAGACCCAGTACTTC	CASSLVISGGETQYF
few	NA	TRBV7-9	TRBJ2-2	14	TGTGCCAGCAGCTGGTTAACGATGACCGGGGAGCTGTTTTTT	CASSWLTMTGELFF
many	NA	TRBV5-5	TRBJ1-1	15	TGTGCCAGCAGCTTGGGGGCGCCCGGTGGTACTGAAGCTTTCTTT	CASSLGAPGGTEAFF
few	NA	TRBV13	TRBJ2-1	18	TGTGCCAGCAGCTTTCCCCCCGGAGATGGGTCCGGATTTAGTGAGCAGTTCTTC	CASSFPPGDGSGFSEQFF
NA	TRBD1	TRBV24-1	TRBJ2-1	14	TGTGCCACCAGTGCGACAGGGGATGACAATGAGCAGTTCTTC	CATSATGDDNEQFF
NA	NA	TRBV11-2	TRBJ2-1	14	TGTGCCAGCAGCCGCCCCCAGGTACACAATGAGCAGTTCTTC	CASSRPQVHNEQFF
NA	NA	TRBV11-2	TRBJ2-3	13	TGTGCCAGCAGCCCGGAGGTGGCAGATACGCAGTATTTT	CASSPEVADTQYF
many	NA	TRBV20-1	TRBJ2-3	15	TGCAGTGCTTTCCAGTTTCAAGTTCGGACAGATACGCAGTATTTT	CSAFQFQVRTDTQYF
NA	NA	TRBV7-9	TRBJ1-4	14	TGTGCCAGCAGCTTAGGCGGGACGGATGAAAAACTGTTTTTT	CASSLGGTDEKLFF
few	NA	TRBV29-1	TRBJ2-5	12	TGCAGCGTTGTAAACCTACAAGAGACCCAGTACTTC	CSVVNLQETQYF
many	NA	TRBV4-3	TRBJ1-6	20	TGCGCCAGCAGCCAAGATGGAGGGGGAGATACGAGCTCCTATAATTCACCCCTCCACTTT	CASSQDGGGDTSSYNSPLHF
many	NA	TRBV6-6	TRBJ2-3	15	TGTGCCAGCAGCCCGTCGGCCGTTAGCACAGATACGCAGTATTTT	CASSPSAVSTDTQYF
few	NA	TRBV14	TRBJ1-4	16	TGTGCCAGCAGCCCGGACTTGGGGATGGCTAATGAAAAACTGTTTTTT	CASSPDLGMANEKLFF
NA	NA	TRBV9	TRBJ1-1	13	TGTGCCAGCAGCGTACGTGGGAACACTGAAGCTTTCTTT	CASSVRGNTEAFF
NA	NA	TRBV12-3/TRBV12-4	TRBJ2-3	13	TGTGCCAGCAGTCCCGGGCGAGCAGATACGCAGTATTTT	CASSPGRADTQYF
NA	TRBD2	TRBV20-1	TRBJ2-7	17	TGCAGTGCTAGGGAAGGGACTAGCGGGGCTTTCTCCTACGAGCAGTACTTC	CSAREGTSGAFSYEQYF
NA	NA	TRBV20-1	TRBJ2-7	12	TGCAGTGCTAGGTCGCGGATCTACGAGCAGTACTTC	CSARSRIYEQYF
few	TRBD1	TRBV20-1	TRBJ1-2	13	TGCAGTGCTGGACAGGGGGCCAGCTATGGCTACACCTTC	CSAGQGASYGYTF
few	NA	TRBV4-2	TRBJ2-3	13	TGTGCCAGCACCCAGCGCCCCACAGATACGCAGTATTTT	CASTQRPTDTQYF
few	NA	TRBV6-5	TRBJ2-1	16	TGTGCCAGCAGTTACTCTGACGTCAGCTCCTACAATGAGCAGTTCTTC	CASSYSDVSSYNEQFF
NA	NA	TRBV14	TRBJ1-2	12	TGTGCCAGCAGCCAAGCTTATGATGGCTACACCTTC	CASSQAYDGYTF
NA	NA	TRBV6-5	TRBJ2-1	13	TGTGCCAGCAGTCACCCCGCGGGAAATGAGCAGTTCTTC	CASSHPAGNEQFF
few	NA	TRBV12-5	TRBJ2-3	16	TGTGCTAGTGGTTTTCCGTCACCGGGGGTTTGGGATACGCAGTATTTT	CASGFPSPGVWDTQYF
few	NA	TRBV5-1	TRBJ2-7	16	TGCGCCAGCAGCCAAGGTGCCATCCTTCCCTCCTACGAGCAGTACTTC	CASSQGAILPSYEQYF
NA	NA	TRBV28	TRBJ1-2	13	TGTGCCAGCAGTGGAGGCGGGGTCTATGGCTACACCTTC	CASSGGGVYGYTF
NA	TRBD1	TRBV12-3/TRBV12-4	TRBJ1-5	15	TGTGCCAGCAGTTTAGCCCAGGGGGCTGCTCAGCCCCAGCATTTT	CASSLAQGAAQPQHF
many	NA	TRBV4-3	TRBJ2-6	19	TGCGCCAGCAGCCCGTGGTCGCGCCTTCCCAGTCCTGGGGCCAACGTCCTGACTTTC	CASSPWSRLPSPGANVLTF
NA	TRBD2	TRBV7-7	TRBJ2-1	15	TGTGCCAGCAGCGATCTAGCGGGGGTTAGCAATGAGCAGTTCTTC	CASSDLAGVSNEQFF
many	TRBD1	TRBV6-5	TRBJ1-6	14	TGTGCCAGCAGACCGACAGGGAGGAATTCACCCCTCCACTTT	CASRPTGRNSPLHF
few	NA	TRBV3-1	TRBJ2-1	15	TGTGCCAGCAGCCAAGTCAGGTGGGCTAGAAATGAGCAGTTCTTC	CASSQVRWARNEQFF